This T cell receptor (beta chain) was captured by sequencing in a study of shared clonotypes between healthy human individuals. This CDR3 region has 15 residues. The V end lost 3 bases, the J end lost 7 bases, and 18 bases lay between the germline ends. CDR1 and CDR2 (germline): MNHEY, SMNVEV (reference sequence). TCRdb keeps only in-frame clones here, not all; method: immunoSEQ multiplex PCR. In the table there are roughly 1 million clones, around 76% of which are singletons. The TCR sequence derives from a man aged 18 to 29 in good health. The rearrangement joins TRBV27 to TRBJ1-2; D remains unclear. Sequenced: memory CD4+ T cells sorted from blood. The subset was: CD45RA-negative fraction. CDR3 DNA sequence: TGTGCCAGCAGTTTCTCGAGAGACACACTACCTGGCTACACCTTC. Translating it yields CASSFSRDTLPGYTF.